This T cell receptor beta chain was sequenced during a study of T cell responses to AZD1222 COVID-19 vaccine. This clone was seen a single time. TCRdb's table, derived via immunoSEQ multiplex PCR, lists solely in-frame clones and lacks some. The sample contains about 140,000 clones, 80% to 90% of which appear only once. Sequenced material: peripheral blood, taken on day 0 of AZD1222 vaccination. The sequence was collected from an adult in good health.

In DNA form, the CDR3 reads TGTGCCAGCAGCCCGCCCCATTTCGCGCAGTACTTC. It translates to CASSPPHFAQYF. The chain has TRBV6-2 or TRBV6-3 and TRBJ2-7; D uncertain. This CDR3 has 12 amino acids. Germline CDR1 reads MNHEY; CDR2 reads SVGEGT. V was pared by 6 bases and J by 9 bases, with 15 bases between.